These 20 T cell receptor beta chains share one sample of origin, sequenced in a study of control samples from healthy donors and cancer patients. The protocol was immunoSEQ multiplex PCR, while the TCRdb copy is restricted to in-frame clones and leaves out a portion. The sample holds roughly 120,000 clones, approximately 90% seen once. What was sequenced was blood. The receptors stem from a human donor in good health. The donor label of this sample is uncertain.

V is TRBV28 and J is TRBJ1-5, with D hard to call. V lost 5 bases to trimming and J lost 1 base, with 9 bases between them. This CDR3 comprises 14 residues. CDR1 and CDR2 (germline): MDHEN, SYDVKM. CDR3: CASSPPRSNQPQHF. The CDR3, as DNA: TGTGCCAGCAGTCCACCAAGGAGCAATCAGCCCCAGCATTTT.

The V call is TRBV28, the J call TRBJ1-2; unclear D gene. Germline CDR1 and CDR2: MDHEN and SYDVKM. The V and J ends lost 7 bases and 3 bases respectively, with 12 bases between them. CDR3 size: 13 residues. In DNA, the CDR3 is TGTGCCAGCAATTTCGTTCACGACTATGGCTACACCTTC. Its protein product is CASNFVHDYGYTF.

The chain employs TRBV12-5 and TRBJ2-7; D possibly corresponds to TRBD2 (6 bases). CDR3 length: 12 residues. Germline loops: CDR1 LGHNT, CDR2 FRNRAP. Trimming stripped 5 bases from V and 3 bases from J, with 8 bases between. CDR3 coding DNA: TGTGCTAGTGGTCCAGCGGGCTACGAGCAGTACTTC. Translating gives CASGPAGYEQYF. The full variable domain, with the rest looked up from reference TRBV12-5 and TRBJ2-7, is DARVTQTPRHKVTEMGQEVTMRCQPILGHNTVFWYRQTMMQGLELLAYFRNRAPLDDSGMPKDRFSAEMPDATLATLKIQPSEPRDSAVYFCASGPAGYEQYFGPGTRLTVT.

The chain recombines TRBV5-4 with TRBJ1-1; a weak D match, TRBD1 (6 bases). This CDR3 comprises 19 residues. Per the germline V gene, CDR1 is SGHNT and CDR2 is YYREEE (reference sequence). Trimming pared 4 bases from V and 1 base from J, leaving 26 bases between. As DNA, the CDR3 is TGTGCCAGCAGCCTCTACCCGGGGGCAGCGTATTACCAGAACACTGAAGCTTTCTTT. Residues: CASSLYPGAAYYQNTEAFF. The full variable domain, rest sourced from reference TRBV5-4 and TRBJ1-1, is ETGVTQSPTHLIKTRGQQVTLRCSSQSGHNTVSWYQQALGQGPQFIFQYYREEENGRGNFPPRFSGLQFPNYSSELNVNALELDDSALYLCASSLYPGAAYYQNTEAFFGQGTRLTVV.

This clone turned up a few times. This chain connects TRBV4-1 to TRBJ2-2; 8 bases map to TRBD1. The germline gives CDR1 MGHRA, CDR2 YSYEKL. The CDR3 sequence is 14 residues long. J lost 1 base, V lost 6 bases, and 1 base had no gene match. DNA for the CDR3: TGCGCCAGCAGGGGGACAGGGAACACCGGGGAGCTGTTTTTT. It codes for CASRGTGNTGELFF.

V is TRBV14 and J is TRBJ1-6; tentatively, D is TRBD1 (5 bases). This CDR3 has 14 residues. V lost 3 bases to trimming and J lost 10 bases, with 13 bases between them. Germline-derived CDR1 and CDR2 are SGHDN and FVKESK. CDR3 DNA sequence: TGTGCCAGCAGCCACCGGGGGGAGGGGTCACCCCTCCACTTT. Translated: CASSHRGEGSPLHF. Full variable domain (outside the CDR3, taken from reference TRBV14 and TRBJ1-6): EAGVTQFPSHSVIEKGQTVTLRCDPISGHDNLYWYRRVMGKEIKFLLHFVKESKQDESGMPNNRFLAERTGGTYSTLKVQPAELEDSGVYFCASSHRGEGSPLHFGNGTRLTVT.

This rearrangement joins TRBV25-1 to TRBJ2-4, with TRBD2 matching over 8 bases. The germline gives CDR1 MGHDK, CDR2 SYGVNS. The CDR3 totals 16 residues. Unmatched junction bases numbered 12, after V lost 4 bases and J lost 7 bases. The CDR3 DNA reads TGTGCCAGCAGTGCGGGGGGGACGGTTTTTCGGAACATTCAGTACTTC. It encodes CASSAGGTVFRNIQYF.

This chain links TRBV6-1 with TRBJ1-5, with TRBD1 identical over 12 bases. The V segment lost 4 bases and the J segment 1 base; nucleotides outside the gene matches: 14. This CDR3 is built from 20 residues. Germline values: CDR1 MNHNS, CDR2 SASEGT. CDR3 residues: CASSAYTGTGGARSNQPQHF. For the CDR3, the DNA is TGTGCCAGCAGTGCGTACACCGGGACAGGGGGCGCACGAAGCAATCAGCCCCAGCATTTT.

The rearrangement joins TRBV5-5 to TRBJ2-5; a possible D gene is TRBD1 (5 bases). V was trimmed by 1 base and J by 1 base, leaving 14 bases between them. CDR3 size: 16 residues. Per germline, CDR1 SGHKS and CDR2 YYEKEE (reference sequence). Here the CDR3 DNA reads TGTGCCAGCAGCTTGAGCAGGGCAGCCCCCCAAGAGACCCAGTACTTC. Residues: CASSLSRAAPQETQYF.

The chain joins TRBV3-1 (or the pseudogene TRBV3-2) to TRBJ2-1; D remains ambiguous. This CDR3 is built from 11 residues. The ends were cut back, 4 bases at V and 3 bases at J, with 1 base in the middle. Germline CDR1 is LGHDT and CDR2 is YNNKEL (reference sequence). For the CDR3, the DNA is TGTGCCAGCAGCCTCTACAATGAGCAGTTCTTC. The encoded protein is CASSLYNEQFF.

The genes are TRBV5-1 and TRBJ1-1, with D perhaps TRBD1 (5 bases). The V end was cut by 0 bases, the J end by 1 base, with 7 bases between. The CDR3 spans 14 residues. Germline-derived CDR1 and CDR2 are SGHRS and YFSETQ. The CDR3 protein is CASSLGQQNTEAFF. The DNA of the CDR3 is TGCGCCAGCAGCTTGGGACAGCAGAACACTGAAGCTTTCTTT. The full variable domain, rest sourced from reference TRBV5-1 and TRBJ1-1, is KAGVTQTPRYLIKTRGQQVTLSCSPISGHRSVSWYQQTPGQGLQFLFEYFSETQRNKGNFPGRFSGRQFSNSRSEMNVSTLELGDSALYLCASSLGQQNTEAFFGQGTRLTVV.

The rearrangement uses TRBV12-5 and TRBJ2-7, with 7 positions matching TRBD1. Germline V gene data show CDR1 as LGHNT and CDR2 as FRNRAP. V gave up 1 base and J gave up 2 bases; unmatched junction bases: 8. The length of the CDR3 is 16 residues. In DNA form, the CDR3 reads TGTGCTAGTGGTTTGGATTCGACAGGGTTTACCTACGAGCAGTACTTC. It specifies CASGLDSTGFTYEQYF.

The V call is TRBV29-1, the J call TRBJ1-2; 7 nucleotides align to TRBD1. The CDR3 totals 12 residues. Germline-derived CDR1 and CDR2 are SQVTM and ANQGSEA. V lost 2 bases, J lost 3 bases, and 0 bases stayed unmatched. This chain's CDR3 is CSVETGDYGYTF. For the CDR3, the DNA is TGCAGCGTTGAAACAGGGGACTATGGCTACACCTTC.

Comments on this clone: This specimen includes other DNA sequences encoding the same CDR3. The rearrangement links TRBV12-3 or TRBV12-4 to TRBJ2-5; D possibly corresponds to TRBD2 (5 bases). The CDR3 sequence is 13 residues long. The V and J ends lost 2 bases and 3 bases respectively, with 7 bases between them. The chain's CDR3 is CASSLRGEETQYF. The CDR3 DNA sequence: TGTGCCAGCAGTTTACGGGGAGAAGAGACCCAGTACTTC.

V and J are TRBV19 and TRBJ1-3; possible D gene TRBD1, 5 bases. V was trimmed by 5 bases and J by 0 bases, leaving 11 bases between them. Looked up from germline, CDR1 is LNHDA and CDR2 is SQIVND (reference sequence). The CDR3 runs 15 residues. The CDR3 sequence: CASSPQVSSGNTIYF. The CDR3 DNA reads TGTGCCAGTAGTCCACAGGTCAGCTCTGGAAACACCATATATTTT.

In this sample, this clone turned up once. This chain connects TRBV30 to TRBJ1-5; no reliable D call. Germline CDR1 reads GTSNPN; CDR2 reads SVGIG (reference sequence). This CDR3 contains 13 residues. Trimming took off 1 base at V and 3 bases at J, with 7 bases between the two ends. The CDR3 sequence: CAWSEGNNQPQHF. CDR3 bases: TGTGCCTGGAGTGAGGGCAACAATCAGCCCCAGCATTTT.

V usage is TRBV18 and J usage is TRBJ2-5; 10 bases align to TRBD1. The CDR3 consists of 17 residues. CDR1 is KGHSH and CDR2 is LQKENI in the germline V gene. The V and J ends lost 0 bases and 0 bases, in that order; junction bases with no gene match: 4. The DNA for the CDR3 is TGTGCCAGCTCACCACCCTACGGGACAGGGGACCAAGAGACCCAGTACTTC. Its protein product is CASSPPYGTGDQETQYF.

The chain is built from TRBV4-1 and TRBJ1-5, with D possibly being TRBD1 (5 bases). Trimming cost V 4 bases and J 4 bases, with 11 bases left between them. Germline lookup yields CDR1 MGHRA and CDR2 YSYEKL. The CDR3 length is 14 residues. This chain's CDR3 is CASSLEAGNQPQHF. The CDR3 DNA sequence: TGCGCCAGCAGCCTCGAGGCAGGGAATCAGCCCCAGCATTTT.

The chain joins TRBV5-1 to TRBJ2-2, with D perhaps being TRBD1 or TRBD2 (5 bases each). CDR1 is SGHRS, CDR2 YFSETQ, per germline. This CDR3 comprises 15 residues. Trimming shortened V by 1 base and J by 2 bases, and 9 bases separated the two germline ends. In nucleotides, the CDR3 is TGCGCCAGCAGCTTGTTCGGGGCTAACACCGGGGAGCTGTTTTTT. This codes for CASSLFGANTGELFF.

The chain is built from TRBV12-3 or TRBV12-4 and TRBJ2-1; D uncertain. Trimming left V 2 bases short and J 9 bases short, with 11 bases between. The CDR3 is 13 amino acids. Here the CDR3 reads CASSLFGSGEQFF. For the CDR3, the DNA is TGTGCCAGCAGTTTATTCGGGTCAGGTGAGCAGTTCTTC.